These T cell receptor beta chains were read from a single sample in a study of OX40 agonist ivuxolimab in advanced cancers. The protocol was immunoSEQ multiplex PCR, while the TCRdb copy is restricted to in-frame clones and leaves out a portion. Among tens of thousands of clones listed, about 93% were seen once. The specimen was CD4+ or CD8+ T cells sorted from blood, collected in a trial of the OX40 agonist ivuxolimab. These TCRs come from an adult with an advanced solid tumor such as melanoma, head and neck, liver or kidney cancer. Both conserved end residues are part of each CDR3. Fields, in order: J gene, D gene, clone size, V gene, CDR3 protein, CDR3 DNA. D genes are given only for firm matches. The size field is filled for only some rows; it gives once, few, many or a size class.

>TRBJ1-1|NA|NA|TRBV5-1
CASSGDAEAFF
TGCGCCAGCAGCGGGGACGCTGAAGCTTTCTTT
>TRBJ1-1|NA|NA|TRBV19
CASSFDRDRTGAFF
TGTGCCAGTAGTTTTGACCGGGACCGCACTGGGGCTTTCTTT
>TRBJ1-2|NA|NA|TRBV15
CATSRGDTYGYTF
TGTGCCACCAGCAGAGGGGATACCTATGGCTACACCTTC
>TRBJ2-6|NA|once|TRBV27
CASSLYARFSGANVLTF
TGTGCCAGCAGTTTATATGCTCGGTTTTCTGGGGCCAACGTCCTGACTTTC
>TRBJ1-1|NA|NA|TRBV28
CASPRRKGGAEAFF
TGTGCCAGCCCCCGGAGGAAAGGAGGAGCTGAAGCTTTCTTT
>TRBJ1-1|NA|NA|TRBV5-5
CASSLESTEAFF
TGTGCCAGCAGCTTGGAGAGCACTGAAGCTTTCTTT
>TRBJ2-2|TRBD2|NA|TRBV28
CASSFDRPGGTGELFF
TGTGCCAGCAGTTTTGACAGGCCGGGAGGGACCGGGGAGCTGTTTTTT
>TRBJ1-5|NA|NA|TRBV6-6
CASTPGGASNQPQHF
TGTGCCAGCACCCCGGGGGGGGCGAGCAATCAGCCCCAGCATTTT
>TRBJ2-3|NA|NA|TRBV6-4
CASSGGTDTQYF
TGTGCCAGCAGTGGTGGTACAGATACGCAGTATTTT
>TRBJ2-2|TRBD1|once|TRBV6-5
CASMTGGTGELFF
TGTGCCAGCATGACAGGGGGAACCGGGGAGCTGTTTTTT
>TRBJ1-1|TRBD1|NA|TRBV30
CAWSVGTGLDTEAFF
TGTGCCTGGAGTGTAGGGACAGGGTTGGACACTGAAGCTTTCTTT
>TRBJ2-2|TRBD2|NA|TRBV9
CASSVLADTGELFF
TGTGCCAGCAGCGTACTAGCGGACACCGGGGAGCTGTTTTTT
>TRBJ2-2|TRBD2|NA|TRBV28
CATRGGRATGELFF
TGTGCCACACGCGGGGGGCGGGCCACCGGGGAGCTGTTTTTT
>TRBJ2-6|NA|NA|TRBV19
CASSRRQSNSGANVLTF
TGTGCCAGTAGCCGCCGACAGAGCAACTCTGGGGCCAACGTCCTGACTTTC
>TRBJ2-5|TRBD2|NA|TRBV11-3
CASSPGLAGRSGTQYF
TGTGCCAGCAGCCCAGGACTAGCGGGACGCTCGGGGACCCAGTACTTC
>TRBJ2-5|NA|NA|TRBV5-1
CASGTGRSQETQYF
TGCGCCAGCGGAACAGGACGATCCCAAGAGACCCAGTACTTC
>TRBJ2-6|NA|NA|TRBV9
CASSHRTRQDNSGANVLTF
TGTGCCAGCAGCCACCGGACCCGCCAAGACAACTCTGGGGCCAACGTCCTGACTTTC
>TRBJ2-3|TRBD2|NA|TRBV5-1
CASSLRTSGSTDTQYF
TGCGCCAGCAGCCTCCGGACTAGCGGGAGCACAGATACGCAGTATTTT
>TRBJ1-5|NA|NA|TRBV9
CASSVDPRGEPQHF
TGTGCCAGCAGCGTAGACCCCCGTGGCGAGCCCCAGCATTTT
>TRBJ1-4|NA|NA|TRBV29-1
CSVGPGRLLNEKLFF
TGCAGCGTTGGCCCGGGACGGCTCCTAAATGAAAAACTGTTTTTT
>TRBJ2-5|NA|NA|TRBV4-1
CASSQESWETQYF
TGCGCCAGCAGCCAAGAATCGTGGGAGACCCAGTACTTC
>TRBJ2-1|TRBD2|NA|TRBV29-1
CSARKAGASGNEQFF
TGCAGCGCCAGGAAGGCGGGAGCATCGGGCAATGAGCAGTTCTTC
>TRBJ1-1|NA|NA|TRBV10-2
CASRYGRTDTEAFF
TGCGCCAGCAGGTATGGCAGGACGGACACTGAAGCTTTCTTT
>TRBJ2-3|TRBD2|NA|TRBV19
CASSTSGTTDTQYF
TGTGCCAGTAGTACTAGCGGAACCACAGATACGCAGTATTTT
>TRBJ1-1|NA|NA|TRBV7-2
CASSSTPNTEAFF
TGTGCCAGCAGCTCCACACCCAACACTGAAGCTTTCTTT
>TRBJ2-1|NA|NA|TRBV25-1
CASSESRREQFF
TGTGCCAGCAGTGAATCCCGGAGGGAGCAGTTCTTC
>TRBJ2-2|TRBD2|NA|TRBV6-6
CASRPGLPGSEELFF
TGTGCCAGCAGGCCGGGACTACCGGGAAGTGAGGAGCTGTTTTTT
>TRBJ2-7|NA|NA|TRBV5-1
CASSPLTVYEQYF
TGCGCCAGCAGCCCACTGACGGTCTACGAGCAGTACTTC
>TRBJ2-7|TRBD2|NA|TRBV30
CAWSVLGRALDEQYF
TGTGCCTGGAGTGTACTCGGGAGGGCCCTCGACGAGCAGTACTTC
>TRBJ1-1|TRBD1|once|TRBV18
CASSQRQGSLANTEAFF
TGTGCCAGCTCACAGAGACAGGGGAGCCTTGCTAACACTGAAGCTTTCTTT
>TRBJ1-4|NA|NA|TRBV19
CASKRGASATNEKLFF
TGTGCCAGTAAGCGGGGGGCCTCCGCAACTAATGAAAAACTGTTTTTT
>TRBJ1-1|NA|NA|TRBV4-2
CASSPGATTEAFF
TGTGCCAGCAGCCCAGGGGCCACCACTGAAGCTTTCTTT
>TRBJ2-4|NA|NA|TRBV11-3
CASHRGSKNIQYF
TGTGCCAGCCACCGGGGTTCCAAAAACATTCAGTACTTC
>TRBJ2-7|NA|NA|TRBV19
CASSQQGVTAHEQYF
TGTGCCAGTAGTCAACAGGGAGTCACCGCCCACGAGCAGTACTTC
>TRBJ1-3|NA|NA|TRBV11-3
CASSFGLIYGNTIYF
TGTGCCAGCAGCTTCGGGCTAATCTATGGAAACACCATATATTTT
>TRBJ2-1|NA|NA|TRBV4-2
CASSPIGVYNEQFF
TGTGCCAGCAGCCCCATAGGAGTTTACAATGAGCAGTTCTTC
>TRBJ1-4|NA|NA|TRBV5-1
CASSPGGTPVATNEKLFF
TGCGCCAGCTCCCCTGGGGGGACCCCTGTTGCAACTAATGAAAAACTGTTTTTT
>TRBJ2-3|NA|NA|TRBV7-9
CASSGTGDTQYF
TGTGCCAGCAGCGGTACGGGAGATACGCAGTATTTT
>TRBJ2-1|TRBD2|NA|TRBV7-9
CASSLTLAGGPPEQFF
TGTGCCAGCAGCTTAACTCTAGCGGGAGGGCCTCCGGAGCAGTTCTTC
>TRBJ1-2|NA|NA|TRBV7-2
CASSLGPTVYGYTF
TGTGCCAGCAGCTTAGGCCCCACAGTCTATGGCTACACCTTC
>TRBJ2-3|NA|NA|TRBV7-9
CASSRIMGDTQYF
TGTGCCAGCAGTCGCATAATGGGAGATACGCAGTATTTT
>TRBJ2-5|TRBD2|NA|TRBV27
CASRPYSGRGQETQYF
TGTGCCAGCAGACCGTATAGCGGGAGAGGACAAGAGACCCAGTACTTC
>TRBJ2-3|NA|NA|TRBV4-3
CASSQDRVPGSDTQYF
TGCGCCAGCAGCCAAGATAGAGTGCCGGGATCAGATACGCAGTATTTT
>TRBJ2-2|NA|NA|TRBV12-2
CASRGQRRGGEDTGELFF
TGTGCAAGTCGCGGACAAAGGCGGGGGGGAGAGGACACCGGGGAGCTGTTTTTT
>TRBJ1-6|NA|NA|TRBV7-2
CASTPEANSPLHF
TGTGCCAGCACCCCGGAGGCTAATTCACCCCTCCACTTT
>TRBJ2-5|TRBD2|NA|TRBV27
CASSPRGLAGRGGETQYF
TGTGCCAGCAGTCCCAGGGGACTAGCGGGCCGGGGGGGAGAGACCCAGTACTTC
>TRBJ1-2|NA|NA|TRBV18
CASSPVKGGSNYGYTF
TGTGCCAGCTCCCCGGTGAAGGGGGGAAGTAACTATGGCTACACCTTC
>TRBJ2-7|TRBD2|NA|TRBV5-8
CASSPTSGDFYEQYF
TGTGCCAGCAGCCCGACTAGCGGAGATTTCTACGAGCAGTACTTC
>TRBJ1-4|NA|NA|TRBV21-1
CASTPQGINEKLFF
TGTGCCAGCACCCCCCAGGGGATAAATGAAAAACTGTTTTTT
>TRBJ2-7|TRBD2|NA|TRBV9
CASSPSGTSPYEQYF
TGTGCCAGCAGTCCTTCCGGGACTAGCCCCTACGAGCAGTACTTC
>TRBJ1-1|TRBD1|NA|TRBV18
CASSPQQGEGTEAFF
TGTGCCAGCTCACCCCAACAGGGGGAGGGCACTGAAGCTTTCTTT
>TRBJ2-2|TRBD2|NA|TRBV7-2
CASSLDSGSGSGELFF
TGTGCCAGCAGCTTAGATAGCGGGAGTGGATCCGGGGAGCTGTTTTTT